Presented here are 30 T cell receptor beta chains from one specimen sequenced in a study of vaccination and CD4 T cells after COVID-19 (dated 2022 in TCRdb). These receptors' targets are unknown. The treatment or condition label corresponds to: roughly 11-day PBMC culture with coronavirus spike peptide pools or control peptides (ViraFEST assay). The library was obtained by PCR. For sequencing, an Illumina iSeq 100 was employed. DNA from cultured CD4+ T cells underwent TCR sequencing with the Oncomine TCR Beta short-read assay at the Johns Hopkins FTIC core. The public reads were reprocessed in TCRdb via fastp at Q25 and MiXCR, keeping in-frame beta chains. Duplicate CDR3 protein sequences are folded into a single record with the most common DNA and genes. The sample table lists around 7,000 distinct CDR3 sequences, about 70% of them with a count of one. 15% to 20% of the sample belongs to the ten largest clones.

Sequencing used CD4+ T cells from blood, cultured in vitro. Source of these receptors: a human donor who had recovered from COVID-19.

This sequence joins TRBV30 and TRBJ1-2; D uncertain. Germline CDR1 and CDR2: GTSNPN and SVGIG (reference sequence). The ends were cut back, 4 bases at V and 3 bases at J, with 9 bases in the middle. The CDR3 sequence is 12 residues long. This chain's CDR3 is CAWTWTDYGYTF. The CDR3 nucleotides read TGTGCCTGGACATGGACGGACTATGGCTACACCTTC.

The V gene is TRBV6-1, the J gene TRBJ2-1, with a possible D match to TRBD1 (5 bases). The CDR3 is 13 residues long. Trimming took off 6 bases at V and 8 bases at J, with 14 bases between the two ends. Germline CDR1 is MNHNS and CDR2 is SASEGT. This CDR3 is CASSPPGADEQFF. The CDR3 nucleotides read TGTGCCAGCAGCCCTCCTGGGGCGGATGAGCAGTTCTTC.

On this clonotype itself: One end of the junction varies from germline; a read error may be responsible. The chain uses TRBV6-2 or TRBV6-3 and TRBJ1-2; the D gene is possibly TRBD1 (6 bases). Germline assignment: CDR1 MNHEY and CDR2 SVGEGT. This CDR3 is 10 amino acids long. CDR3 sequence (DNA): TGTGCCAGCAGTTTCCCGACAGGCCGATTC. Residues: CASSFPTGRF.

The table lists this clonotype with a count of one. The chain links TRBV28 to TRBJ1-5; D call uncertain. CDR1 and CDR2 from the germline V gene are MDHEN and SYDVKM. V was pared by 6 bases and J by 0 bases, with 15 bases between. The CDR3 length is 16 residues. CDR3 nucleotide sequence: TGTGCCAGCAGGACCCTAGAACTCGATAGCAATCAGCCCCAGCATTTT. Translated: CASRTLELDSNQPQHF.

CDR3 bases: TGTGCCAGCAGTCTCACTGGACAGTCGGAGAATTCACCCCTCCACTTT. This sequence encodes CASSLTGQSENSPLHF. The chain links TRBV27 to TRBJ1-6; D might be TRBD1 (6 bases). Germline V lookup: CDR1 MNHEY, CDR2 SMNVEV (reference sequence). Trimming left V 5 bases short and J 7 bases short, with 18 bases between. The CDR3 has 16 amino acids.

The rearrangement uses TRBV27 and TRBJ2-7; 8 bases are shared with TRBD2. The germline V gene encodes CDR1 MNHEY and CDR2 SMNVEV (reference sequence). The CDR3 loop spans 16 amino acids. V shed 8 bases, J shed 1 base, and the junction held 13 bases outside the gene matches. The CDR3 protein is CASATRWLAGSYEQYF. The CDR3 DNA reads TGTGCCAGCGCTACGAGGTGGCTAGCGGGTTCCTACGAGCAGTACTTC.

This clonotype was seen a handful of times. This sequence joins TRBV2 and TRBJ2-5, with a weak D call TRBD1 (6 bases). This CDR3 is built from 13 residues. Trimming cost V 4 bases and J 5 bases, with 11 bases left between them. Germline-derived CDR1 and CDR2 are SNHLY and FYNNEI. The CDR3 nucleotides read TGTGCCAGCAGTGTCAACAGGGAGGAGACCCAGTACTTC. Its protein is CASSVNREETQYF.

Note on this clonotype: A much larger clone lies a single base off, so this may be a read error. The CDR3 end shows no conserved phenylalanine or tryptophan, and so a read error is likely. The chain has TRBV15 and TRBJ2-4; unclear D gene. The germline gives CDR1 LNHNV, CDR2 YYDKDF (reference sequence). The V gene lost 6 bases and the J gene lost 7 bases, with 16 bases spanning the gap. The CDR3 has 14 residues. The CDR3 loop reads CATRALGPQNIQYY. CDR3 nucleotides: TGTGCCACCAGAGCTCTGGGCCCCCAGAACATTCAGTACTAC.

The rearrangement uses TRBV28 and TRBJ2-2, with 10 nucleotides matching TRBD2. This CDR3 contains 15 residues. Germline CDR1 is MDHEN and CDR2 is SYDVKM. With 6 bases clipped from V and 4 bases from J, the junction kept 5 bases outside the gene matches. The CDR3 region has the DNA TGTGCCAGCAGGTTAGCGGGAGGAGGCACCGGGGAGCTGTTTTTT. The encoded protein is CASRLAGGGTGELFF.

The chain combines TRBV11-1 with TRBJ2-2, with D perhaps being TRBD1 or TRBD2 (6 bases each). The CDR3 sequence is 15 residues long. Trimming removed 5 bases from V and 2 bases from J, with 12 bases in between. Per germline, CDR1 SGHAT and CDR2 FQDESV (reference sequence). The CDR3 DNA sequence: TGTGCCAGCAGCCGCGGGACACGAAACACCGGGGAGCTGTTTTTT. Amino acids: CASSRGTRNTGELFF.

The chain has TRBV7-3 and TRBJ2-2; D tentatively reads TRBD1 or TRBD2 (5 bases each). Germline V CDR1 and CDR2: SGHTA, FQGTGA. Trimming pared 5 bases from V and 7 bases from J, leaving 20 bases between. CDR3 length: 16 residues. The DNA of the CDR3 is TGTGCCAGCAGCACCCCTAACGGGACCGTGGGCGGGGAGCTGTTTTTT. The encoded protein is CASSTPNGTVGGELFF.

The chain couples TRBV11-2 to TRBJ1-2, with TRBD1 matching 7 bases. Germline V gene data show CDR1 as SGHAT and CDR2 as FQNNGV. CDR3 length equals 15 residues. V dropped 2 bases and J dropped 9; count of bases not matched to a gene: 12. CDR3 nucleotides: TGTGCCAGCAGCTTACTACAGGGGCCGCGTTCCAGCTACACCTTC. Protein product: CASSLLQGPRSSYTF.

The rearrangement uses TRBV6-2 or TRBV6-3 and TRBJ1-2; the match to TRBD1 covers 10 bases. The J segment lost 6 bases and the V segment lost 6 bases, leaving 7 bases of the junction unmatched. CDR1 MNHEY and CDR2 SVGEGT come from the germline V gene. This CDR3 spans 14 amino acids. CDR3 sequence: CASRRDRGHHGYTF. CDR3 in DNA: TGTGCCAGCAGAAGAGACAGGGGGCATCATGGCTACACCTTC.

The chain combines TRBV6-5 with TRBJ2-5; TRBD1 agrees at 9 bases. CDR1 is MNHEY and CDR2 is SVGAGI in the germline V gene. This CDR3 contains 16 residues. The V and J ends lost 4 bases and 5 bases, in that order; junction bases with no gene match: 11. This CDR3 is CASSFLGGQGWETQYF. The CDR3, as DNA: TGTGCCAGCAGTTTCCTTGGGGGACAGGGTTGGGAGACCCAGTACTTC.

This sequence joins TRBV27 and TRBJ1-6; D call uncertain. The CDR3 loop spans 16 amino acids. The germline V gene has CDR1 MNHEY and CDR2 SMNVEV (reference sequence). Trimming removed 2 bases at V and 7 bases at J, with 15 bases between. This chain's CDR3 is CASSLSGVTRNSPLHF. The DNA for the CDR3 is TGTGCCAGCAGTTTAAGTGGGGTCACAAGGAATTCACCCCTCCACTTT.

This chain connects TRBV20-1 to TRBJ1-2, with 8 bases lining up with TRBD1. Germline CDR1 reads DFQATT; CDR2 reads SNEGSKA (reference sequence). The CDR3 consists of 18 residues. With 1 base clipped from V and 2 bases from J, the junction kept 15 bases outside the gene matches. This CDR3 reads CSARGGSPTGEENYGYTF. The CDR3 DNA reads TGCAGTGCTAGAGGGGGTTCCCCGACAGGGGAGGAAAACTATGGCTACACCTTC.

The chain links TRBV7-9 to TRBJ1-3, with 7 bases fitting TRBD1. There are 15 residues in the CDR3. Per the germline V gene, CDR1 is SEHNR and CDR2 is FQNEAQ (reference sequence). The V and J ends lost 6 bases and 8 bases, in that order; junction bases with no gene match: 13. The CDR3 sequence: CASRTGDRVGDTIYF. Here the CDR3 DNA reads TGTGCCAGCAGGACCGGAGACAGGGTGGGTGACACCATATATTTT.

The chain uses TRBV20-1 and TRBJ2-3, with TRBD2 matching over 11 bases. The CDR3 is made up of 11 amino acids. The V segment lost 5 bases and the J segment 11 bases; nucleotides outside the gene matches: 3. The germline gives CDR1 DFQATT, CDR2 SNEGSKA (reference sequence). CDR3 sequence (DNA): TGCAGTGCTGCCGGGACTAGCGGGCAGTATTTT. The encoded protein is CSAAGTSGQYF.

The chain couples TRBV20-1 to TRBJ1-2; D is ambiguous. Trimming shortened V by 5 bases and J by 8 bases, and 18 bases separated the two germline ends. This CDR3 has 13 amino acids. Germline-derived CDR1 and CDR2 are DFQATT and SNEGSKA (reference sequence). CDR3 protein: CSASSTGRRGYTF. CDR3 nucleotides: TGCAGTGCTTCCTCCACCGGGAGAAGGGGCTACACCTTC.

Only one count was recorded for this clonotype. The gene calls are TRBV20-1 and TRBJ1-2; D possibly corresponds to TRBD1 (5 bases). The CDR3 has 12 residues. CDR1 DFQATT and CDR2 SNEGSKA come from the germline V gene (reference sequence). Trimming stripped 6 bases from V and 9 bases from J, with 17 bases between. CDR3: CSAQRGALSYTF. DNA for the CDR3: TGCAGTGCCCAGAGAGGGGCCCTTAGCTACACCTTC.

The J gene is TRBJ2-1, the V gene TRBV7-9; no reliable D call. Germline CDR1 and CDR2: SEHNR and FQNEAQ (reference sequence). V was trimmed by 5 bases and J by 6 bases, leaving 5 bases between them. The CDR3 totals 11 residues. The CDR3 DNA is TGTGCCAGCAGCCGGTCCAATGAGCAGTTCTTC. Translating it yields CASSRSNEQFF.

This chain uses TRBV7-9 with TRBJ2-1, with 11 positions matching TRBD2. After removal of 5 bases from V and 15 bases from J, the junction contained 12 bases not matched to a gene. This CDR3 is built from 14 residues. Looked up from germline, CDR1 is SEHNR and CDR2 is FQNEAQ (reference sequence). The CDR3 DNA reads as TGTGCCAGCAGCCGGAGGGAACTAGCGGGAGCCCTGTTCTTC. Translated: CASSRRELAGALFF.

The rearrangement joins TRBV7-2 to TRBJ1-5; D gene uncertain. Germline values: CDR1 SGHTA, CDR2 FQGNSA. V lost 1 base to trimming and J lost 0 bases, with 7 bases between them. The CDR3 is made up of 15 amino acids. The CDR3 here is CASSLVVGSNQPQHF. The CDR3 DNA is TGTGCCAGCAGCTTAGTCGTAGGTAGCAATCAGCCCCAGCATTTT. Full variable domain (remainder filled in from reference TRBV7-2 and TRBJ1-5): GAGVSQSPSNKVTEKGKDVELRCDPISGHTALYWYRQSLGQGLEFLIYFQGNSAPDKSGLPSDRFSAERTGGSVSTLTIQRTQQEDSAVYLCASSLVVGSNQPQHFGDGTRLSIL.

The rearrangement joins TRBV6-2 or TRBV6-3 to TRBJ1-5; D possibly corresponds to TRBD1 (6 bases). The CDR3 runs 13 residues. CDR1 and CDR2 from the germline V gene are MNHEY and SVGEGT. V was trimmed by 6 bases and J by 4 bases, leaving 10 bases between them. The CDR3 spells CASSTGRNQPQHF. The DNA of the CDR3 is TGTGCCAGCAGCACAGGGAGGAATCAGCCCCAGCATTTT.

The chain recombines TRBV28 with TRBJ1-1; D is unclear. Trimming took 5 bases from V and 9 from J, leaving 13 bases between them. Looked up from germline, CDR1 is MDHEN and CDR2 is SYDVKM. The CDR3 consists of 12 residues. This CDR3 reads CASSLLRAQAFF. The CDR3 nucleotides are TGTGCCAGCAGTCTTCTAAGGGCTCAAGCTTTCTTT.

V and J are TRBV7-9 and TRBJ1-6, with D perhaps matching TRBD1 (6 bases). V lost 2 bases and J 8 bases, leaving 10 bases between the germline ends. This CDR3 comprises 14 residues. Germline lookup yields CDR1 SEHNR and CDR2 FQNEAQ (reference sequence). The CDR3 DNA sequence: TGTGCCAGCAGCTTAACAGGGTTGGATTCACCCCTCCACTTT. It encodes CASSLTGLDSPLHF. The complete variable domain, with remaining parts taken from reference TRBV7-9 and TRBJ1-6, reads DTGVSQNPRHKITKRGQNVTFRCDPISEHNRLYWYRQTLGQGPEFLTYFQNEAQLEKSRLLSDRFSAERPKGSFSTLEIQRTEQGDSAMYLCASSLTGLDSPLHFGNGTRLTVT.

The sample holds one count of this clonotype. The chain joins TRBV6-1 to TRBJ2-2; 10 bases are a match to TRBD1. In germline, CDR1 is MNHNS, CDR2 SASEGT. The CDR3 has 15 amino acids. The V and J ends lost 5 bases and 7 bases, in that order; junction bases with no gene match: 7. CDR3 sequence: CASSNRQGAGGELFF. CDR3 sequence (DNA): TGTGCCAGCAGTAACCGACAGGGGGCTGGCGGGGAGCTGTTTTTT.

The chain employs TRBV6-2 or TRBV6-3 and TRBJ1-1; D perhaps matches TRBD1 (6 bases). The ends were cut back, 4 bases at V and 6 bases at J, with 18 bases in the middle. The CDR3 is 15 amino acids. In germline, CDR1 is MNHEY, CDR2 SVGEGT. CDR3 nucleotides: TGTGCCAGCAGTTCCCGAGGAAGGGGGGCCTCTGAAGCTTTCTTT. Its translation: CASSSRGRGASEAFF.

The rearrangement joins TRBV20-1 to TRBJ1-1, with D possibly TRBD1 on 6 matching bases. The germline CDR1 and CDR2 sequences are DFQATT and SNEGSKA (reference sequence). The CDR3 has 12 residues. Trimming took 7 bases from V and 1 from J, leaving 10 bases between them. The CDR3: CSGRGSNTEAFF. CDR3 in DNA: TGCAGTGGCAGGGGTTCGAACACTGAAGCTTTCTTT.

The rearrangement links TRBV9 to TRBJ2-7; weak D call: TRBD2 (5 bases). The V and J ends lost 5 bases and 3 bases respectively, with 18 bases between them. Germline-derived CDR1 and CDR2 are SGDLS and YYNGEE. The CDR3 runs 15 residues. CDR3 amino acids: CASSTGGAGNYEQYF. In DNA, the CDR3 is TGTGCCAGCAGTACCGGAGGCGCCGGTAACTACGAGCAGTACTTC.